The 9 T cell receptor beta chains reported below all come from one sample, sequenced in a study of low-dose radiotherapy and immunotherapy resistance in tumors. Specified time point: after trial treatment. Indicated treatment: LDRT plus nivolumab, ipilimumab, low-dose cyclophosphamide and aspirin (RACIN trial). Primers used for first-strand cDNA, a TRAV- and TRBV-specific set, covered both alpha and beta chains. Amplification, which lasted 20 to 25 PCR cycles, used a constant-region primer and V-primer adapter to amplify TCRs. MiXCR was run by TCRdb on the reads, yielding one entry per CDR3 protein. This table holds about 39,000 distinct CDR3 sequences, roughly 20% found once. This sample comprised PBMCs, obtained after low-dose radiotherapy plus immunotherapy. These TCRs come from a female donor with ovarian cancer.

This clonotype was seen a handful of times. V usage is TRBV19 and J usage is TRBJ1-2, with D hard to call. Per germline, CDR1 LNHDA and CDR2 SQIVND (reference sequence). V was shortened by 3 bases and J by 4 bases, with 15 bases between the two germline ends. The CDR3 has 15 amino acids. In nucleotides, the CDR3 is TGTGCCAGTAGTATTACTGGCACCCCGGGCTATGGCTACACCTTC. Translation gives CASSITGTPGYGYTF.

Details on this clonotype: A read error may be the cause here, since a much bigger clone is one base away. V is TRBV2 and J is TRBJ2-5, with 12 bases that match TRBD1. CDR1 and CDR2 (germline): SNHLY, FYNNEI. CDR3 size: 16 residues. V shed 2 bases and J 4 bases; nucleotides not matched to a gene: 5. CDR3 nucleotides: TGTGCCAGCAGTGAAAGGGGGACAGGGGGCCCAGAGACCCAGTACTTC. Amino acids: CASSERGTGGPETQYF.

This clonotype was picked up many times. The chain combines TRBV20-1 with TRBJ2-3; D may be TRBD1 or TRBD2 (6 bases each). CDR1 is DFQATT, CDR2 SNEGSKA, per germline (reference sequence). Trimming cost V 0 bases and J 1 base, with 14 bases left between them. There are 16 residues in the CDR3. The CDR3 nucleotides read TGCAGTGCTAGAGATCCCCCGGGGGCCGGCACAGATACGCAGTATTTT. Encoded protein: CSARDPPGAGTDTQYF.

This clonotype was found many times. The chain is built from TRBV6-2 or TRBV6-3 and TRBJ1-1; D possibly corresponds to TRBD1 (5 bases). V gave up 7 bases and J gave up 6 bases, with 18 bases separating them. This CDR3 spans 14 amino acids. The V gene's germline CDR1 is MNHEY and CDR2 SVGEGT. CDR3 amino acids: CASTPLGRTPEAFF. The CDR3 DNA reads as TGTGCCAGCACCCCATTGGGGCGGACACCTGAAGCTTTCTTT.

This clonotype was recorded at least ten times. The chain is built from TRBV10-3 and TRBJ2-2; the D gene is possibly TRBD2 (6 bases). Looked up from germline, CDR1 is ENHRY and CDR2 is SYGVKD. The CDR3 runs to 16 residues. V dropped 4 bases and J dropped 6 bases, with 18 bases sitting between them. The chain's CDR3 is CAISGSGGPPAGELFF. As DNA, the CDR3 is TGTGCCATCAGTGGGTCCGGGGGTCCCCCGGCCGGGGAGCTGTTTTTT.

This clonotype was seen ten or more times. This chain links TRBV18 with TRBJ1-3; D not certain. CDR1 KGHSH and CDR2 LQKENI come from the germline V gene. Trimming took off 5 bases at V and 0 bases at J, with 20 bases between the two ends. The CDR3 runs to 18 residues. This chain's CDR3 is CASSSLERSSSSGNTIYF. The CDR3 DNA follows: TGTGCCAGCTCATCTCTCGAGCGGTCCTCAAGCTCTGGAAACACCATATATTTT.

This clonotype was seen ten or more times. The chain has TRBV10-1 and TRBJ2-1; D gene unclear. The germline gives CDR1 WNHNN, CDR2 SYGVQD (reference sequence). Between the trimmed V and J ends, which lost 2 bases and 2 bases, there was a span of 13 bases. The CDR3 has 16 residues. The CDR3 loop is CASSEQAVPPYNEQFF. CDR3 coding DNA: TGCGCCAGCAGTGAGCAGGCCGTGCCCCCCTACAATGAGCAGTTCTTC.

This clonotype occurred many times. The chain links TRBV18 to TRBJ1-6; a weak D match, TRBD1 (5 bases). Trimming removed 2 bases from V and 14 bases from J, with 22 bases in between. The CDR3 length is 16 residues. Per germline, CDR1 KGHSH and CDR2 LQKENI. CDR3 in amino acids: CASSPVQGESKWALHF. The CDR3 nucleotides read TGTGCCAGCTCACCAGTCCAGGGCGAATCAAAATGGGCCCTCCACTTT.

The sample holds many counts of this clonotype. This chain connects TRBV19 to TRBJ1-5, with 9 bases lining up with TRBD1. The CDR3 is 17 amino acids. The V gene end was trimmed by 4 bases and the J gene end by 0 bases; junction bases not matched to a gene: 7. The germline gives CDR1 LNHDA, CDR2 SQIVND (reference sequence). Here the CDR3 DNA reads TGTGCCAGTAGTACTTCCGGGACAGGGAATAGCAATCAGCCCCAGCATTTT. It is translated as CASSTSGTGNSNQPQHF.